The rows below give T cell receptor beta chains drawn from one sample of a study of OX40 agonist ivuxolimab in advanced cancers. TCRdb's table, derived via immunoSEQ multiplex PCR, lists solely in-frame clones and lacks some. The sample yields about 110,000 clones, approximately 90% seen once. The sample consisted of CD4+ or CD8+ T cells sorted from blood, taken in a trial of the OX40 agonist ivuxolimab. All receptors derive from an adult with an advanced solid tumor such as melanoma, head and neck, liver or kidney cancer. Both conserved end residues are part of each CDR3. The D gene is left open where the match is weak. Rows give clone size only sometimes, using once, few, many, or a class for an expanded clone.

J | D | V | size | DNA | CDR3
TRBJ1-5 | TRBD1 | TRBV5-1 | - | TGCGCCAGCAGCTTTAATGGACAGGGCAATCAGCCCCAGCATTTT | CASSFNGQGNQPQHF
TRBJ2-7 | - | TRBV5-1 | few | TGCGCCAGCAGCGGGGAGGTGTCAGCGGCTACCTACGAGCAGTACTTC | CASSGEVSAATYEQYF
TRBJ2-7 | - | TRBV29-1 | - | TGCAGCGTTCGGGCACCAAGCCGCTACGAGCAGTACTTC | CSVRAPSRYEQYF
TRBJ1-2 | - | TRBV28 | - | TGTGCCAGCAGTTTGAAGGGTAATGGCTACACCTTC | CASSLKGNGYTF
TRBJ1-2 | - | TRBV19 | - | TGTGCCACAAGGGGGGCCAACCAAGCCCCCTATGGCTACACCTTC | CATRGANQAPYGYTF
TRBJ1-5 | - | TRBV4-2 | once | TGTGCCAGCAGCCAAGATACCACCGTGGAAGCTCAGCCCCAGCATTTT | CASSQDTTVEAQPQHF
TRBJ2-3 | - | TRBV7-3 | - | TGTGCCAGCAGCTTAACGAGGCCAGATACGCAGTATTTT | CASSLTRPDTQYF
TRBJ1-2 | TRBD1 | TRBV4-3 | - | TGCGCCAGCAGCCAGATCGACAGGGCTGGTGGAAGCACCTTC | CASSQIDRAGGSTF
TRBJ1-2 | TRBD1 | TRBV5-6 | - | TGTGCCAGCAGCTCAGGGGGAAGAGGGTACTATGGCTACACCTTC | CASSSGGRGYYGYTF
TRBJ2-7 | TRBD1 | TRBV5-1 | - | TGCGCCAGCAGCTTGGGGACAGGGTACTACGAGCAGTACTTC | CASSLGTGYYEQYF
TRBJ1-4 | - | TRBV27 | - | TGTGCCAGCAGTCCTGCAGGGGTCCATGAAAAACTGTTTTTT | CASSPAGVHEKLFF
TRBJ2-5 | TRBD2 | TRBV5-1 | - | TGCGCCAGCAGCTTGGCCTGGGGGGGTGATCAAGAGACCCAGTACTTC | CASSLAWGGDQETQYF
TRBJ2-7 | - | TRBV19 | few | TGTGCCAGTCGTCGTAGTGTGGGGGGAAGCCCCTACGAGCAGTACTTC | CASRRSVGGSPYEQYF
TRBJ1-2 | - | TRBV30 | - | TGTGCCTGGACCGCAAGGGGGGGCGCGATCTATGGCTACACCTTC | CAWTARGGAIYGYTF
TRBJ2-7 | - | TRBV19 | - | TGTGCCAGTAGTTTCGAGGGGAAAGGGACCTACGAGCAGTACTTC | CASSFEGKGTYEQYF
TRBJ1-5 | TRBD1 | TRBV5-8 | - | TGTGCCAGCAGCTGGGACAGAACCAATCAGCCCCAGCATTTT | CASSWDRTNQPQHF
TRBJ2-3 | - | TRBV10-3 | - | TGTGCCATCAGTGAGTCTTTGGGTAGGGCAGATACGCAGTATTTT | CAISESLGRADTQYF
TRBJ2-7 | - | TRBV5-1 | - | TGTGCCAGCAGCCTGCTAGGGACTGAGGACGAGCAGTACTTC | CASSLLGTEDEQYF
TRBJ1-4 | - | TRBV19 | once | TGTGCCAGTAGCAAGTCGGTAGGGACCTATGAAAAACTGTTTTTT | CASSKSVGTYEKLFF
TRBJ2-1 | TRBD2 | TRBV11-2 | - | TGTGCCAGCAGCGCGGGTAGCGGGAGTATAGGTGAGCAGTTCTTC | CASSAGSGSIGEQFF
TRBJ2-2 | TRBD1 | TRBV9 | - | TGTGCCAGCAGCGTAGTAGGGACAGGGTCCCTGCCGGGGGAGCTGTTTTTT | CASSVVGTGSLPGELFF
TRBJ1-2 | - | TRBV27 | once | TGTGCCAGTAAACAGGGAAGGAACTATGGCTACACCTTC | CASKQGRNYGYTF
TRBJ2-2 | - | TRBV19 | - | TGTGCCAGTGCTCGAGGGAGAGGGATGGGTTTCGGGGAGCTGTTTTTT | CASARGRGMGFGELFF
TRBJ1-1 | - | TRBV5-6 | - | TGTGCCAGCAGAAGCCCGGGTCCGAATACTGAAGCTTTCTTT | CASRSPGPNTEAFF
TRBJ1-3 | - | TRBV9 | once | TGTGCCAGCAGCGTAGAGAACTCTGGAAACACCATATATTTT | CASSVENSGNTIYF
TRBJ1-1 | - | TRBV5-4 | - | TGTGCCAGCAGCTGGGAGGCTGAAGCTTTCTTT | CASSWEAEAFF
TRBJ2-3 | - | TRBV4-3 | - | TGCGCCAGCAGCCAGGGGACAACACATACGCAGTATTTT | CASSQGTTHTQYF
TRBJ2-1 | - | TRBV7-2 | - | TGTGCCAGCAGCCCTGGGACCCTGTACGATGAGCAGTTCTTC | CASSPGTLYDEQFF
TRBJ2-5 | TRBD1 | TRBV27 | - | TGTGCCAGCAGTTTACGGACAGGGGTAGAGACCCAGTACTTC | CASSLRTGVETQYF
TRBJ2-3 | - | TRBV7-9 | once | TGTGCCAGCAGCTTGGTAGGAGATACGCAGTATTTT | CASSLVGDTQYF
TRBJ1-4 | - | TRBV2 | - | TGTGCCAGCAGTCCCGCCACGGGGTCCAATGAAAAACTGTTTTTT | CASSPATGSNEKLFF
TRBJ2-6 | - | TRBV5-1 | once | TGCGCCAGCAGCTTGGGGGCGCTTAACTCTGGGGCCAACGTCCTGACTTTC | CASSLGALNSGANVLTF
TRBJ2-7 | - | TRBV18 | - | TGTGCCAGCTCAACCGGGACGGGAGCCTACGAGCAGTACTTC | CASSTGTGAYEQYF
TRBJ1-2 | - | TRBV28 | - | TGTGCCAGCAGTTTAATTGGGGGCTATGGCTACACCTTC | CASSLIGGYGYTF
TRBJ2-2 | - | TRBV19 | - | TGTGCCAGTAGTAAGTACGGTTTCACCGGGGAGCTGTTTTTT | CASSKYGFTGELFF